This T cell receptor (beta chain) was sequenced during a study of cytomegalovirus exposure and HLA in healthy donors (dated by TCRdb to about 2017). About the investigation overall: According to a later analysis, one platform produced both the 100 to 150 validation repertoires and the roughly 650 repertoires of the first cohort. The study was designed to test whether signatures of past pathogen exposure could be identified by cataloging public T cell receptors. In addition to the first cohort of 666 subjects, a separate validation cohort of 100 to 150 different subjects was used. To predict cytomegalovirus infection status, the study combined high-throughput TCR immunosequencing, statistical association of individual TCRs with disease status, and machine learning.

Summary of the overall study and its limitations: A total of about 150 TCR beta chains were listed by the study as associated with cytomegalovirus. The authors suggested that the approach could potentially be extended to other disease states and immunological phenotypes. Of the cluster scores, about 94% were above 0 in a later analysis, which found that TCRs clustered in the first cohort also tended to co-occur in the roughly 130 validation repertoires. Most TCR sequences were observed very rarely across donors, whereas some public TCRs were present in many individuals. All 120 or so repertoires were used to score co-occurrence in the validation cohort in a later analysis, because that analysis had no HLA typing for the cohort. In vitro tests confirmed that a few of the cytomegalovirus-associated TCR beta chains recognize cytomegalovirus antigens. The classifier was reported to diagnose cytomegalovirus status with high specificity and sensitivity in both the original and validation cohorts.

The donors were included in the validation cohort of roughly 120 subjects, a group kept apart from the roughly 610-subject first cohort. This clone was seen more than once but under ten times. The clone's antigen remains unknown. It has no much larger one-base neighbor in the sample; base qualities were not kept. Libraries were prepared through the immunoSEQ multiplex PCR assay. The authors processed their data as follows. A statistical classification framework was built to diagnose cytomegalovirus status from the catalog of TCR beta chain sequences. Here the immuneACCESS table is served through TCRdb, limited to in-frame sequences with V and J called. Missing clones are a known gap in these copies; in checked studies unresolved V genes cover under half, and the rest lacks a known reason. The DNA gave D and trimming, while V, J and clone size come from that table. A total of roughly 60,000 clones appear in this sample, roughly 90% of them only once. Clones ranked in the top ten supply about 2.2% of the sample.

Clipping removes 2 bases from V and 2 bases from J, with 4 as the unmatched junction base count. According to the germline V gene (reference sequence), CDR1 reads SEHNR and CDR2 reads FQNEAQ. Spanning cysteine to phenylalanine, the CDR3 consists of 15 amino acids. The retained sequence is limited to the CDR3, 45 bases, with the frame set at the first base. The rearranged chain carries TRBV7-9 and TRBJ2-5; TRBD2 fits 8 bases in the junction. The sequenced sample was PBMCs. The clonotype originates from a woman aged 30 to 39 in good health and CMV-seronegative. Read as DNA, the sequence is TGTGCCAGCAGCTTAACAGCGGGGGAACAAGAGACCCAGTACTTC. Translated, this gives CASSLTAGEQETQYF.